This TCR beta chain was identified during a study of cytomegalovirus exposure and HLA in healthy donors. Germline V CDR1 and CDR2: SQVTM, ANQGSEA. Trimming pared 7 bases from V and 4 bases from J, leaving 14 bases between. The CDR3 runs to 12 residues. PCR was performed using 60 Vbeta and 13 Jbeta primers. Clones were read by immunoSEQ multiplex PCR, and TCRdb kept only the in-frame ones, dropping some. Altogether about 110,000 clones are present, roughly 70% being singletons, with the ten largest covering roughly 8%. The sample taken for sequencing was PBMCs. This TCR derives from a man between 35 and 55 years old in good health and CMV-seronegative. This chain links TRBV29-1 with TRBJ2-7, with a weak D call TRBD1 (6 bases). In nucleotides, the CDR3 is TGCAGCGCAGAAATACAGGGTTACGAGCAGTACTTC. It encodes CSAEIQGYEQYF.